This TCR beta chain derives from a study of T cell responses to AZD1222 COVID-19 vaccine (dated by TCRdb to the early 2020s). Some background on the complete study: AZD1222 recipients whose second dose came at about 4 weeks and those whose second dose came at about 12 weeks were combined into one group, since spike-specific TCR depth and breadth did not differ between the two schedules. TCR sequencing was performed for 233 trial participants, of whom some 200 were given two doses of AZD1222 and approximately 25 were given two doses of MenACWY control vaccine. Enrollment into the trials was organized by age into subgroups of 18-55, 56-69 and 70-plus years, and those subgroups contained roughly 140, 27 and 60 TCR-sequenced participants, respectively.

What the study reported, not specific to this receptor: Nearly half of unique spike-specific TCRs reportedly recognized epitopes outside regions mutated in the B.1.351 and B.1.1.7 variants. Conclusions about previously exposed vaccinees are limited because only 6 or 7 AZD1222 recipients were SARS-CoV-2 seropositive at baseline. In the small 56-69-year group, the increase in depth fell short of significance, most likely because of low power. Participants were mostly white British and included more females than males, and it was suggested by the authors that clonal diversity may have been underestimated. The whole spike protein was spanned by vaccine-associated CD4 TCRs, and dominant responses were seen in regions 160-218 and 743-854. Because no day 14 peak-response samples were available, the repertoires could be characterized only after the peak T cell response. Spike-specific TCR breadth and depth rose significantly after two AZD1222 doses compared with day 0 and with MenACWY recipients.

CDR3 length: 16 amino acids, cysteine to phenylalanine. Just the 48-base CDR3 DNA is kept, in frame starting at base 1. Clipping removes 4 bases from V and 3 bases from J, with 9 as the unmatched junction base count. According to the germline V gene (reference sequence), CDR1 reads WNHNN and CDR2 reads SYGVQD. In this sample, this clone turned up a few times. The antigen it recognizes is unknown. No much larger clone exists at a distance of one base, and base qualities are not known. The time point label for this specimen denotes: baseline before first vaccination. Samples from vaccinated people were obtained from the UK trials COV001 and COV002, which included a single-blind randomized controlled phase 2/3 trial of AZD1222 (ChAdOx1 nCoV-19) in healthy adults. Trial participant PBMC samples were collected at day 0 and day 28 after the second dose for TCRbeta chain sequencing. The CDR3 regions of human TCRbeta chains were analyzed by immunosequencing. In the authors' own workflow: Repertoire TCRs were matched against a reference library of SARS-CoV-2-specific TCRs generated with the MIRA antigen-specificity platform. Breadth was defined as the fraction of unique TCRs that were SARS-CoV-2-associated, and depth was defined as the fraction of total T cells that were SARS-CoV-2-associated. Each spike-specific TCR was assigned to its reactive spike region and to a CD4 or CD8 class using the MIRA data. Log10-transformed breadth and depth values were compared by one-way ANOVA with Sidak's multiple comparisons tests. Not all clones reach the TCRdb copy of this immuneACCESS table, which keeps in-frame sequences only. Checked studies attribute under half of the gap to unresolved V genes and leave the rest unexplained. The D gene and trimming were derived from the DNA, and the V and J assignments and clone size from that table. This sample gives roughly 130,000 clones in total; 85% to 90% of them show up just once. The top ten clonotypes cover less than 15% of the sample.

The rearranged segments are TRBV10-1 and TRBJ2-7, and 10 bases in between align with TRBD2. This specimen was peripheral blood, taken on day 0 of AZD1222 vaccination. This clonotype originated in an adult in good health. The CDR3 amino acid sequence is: CASSAALLAGHYEQYF. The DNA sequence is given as TGCGCCAGCAGTGCGGCCTTACTAGCGGGGCACTACGAGCAGTACTTC.